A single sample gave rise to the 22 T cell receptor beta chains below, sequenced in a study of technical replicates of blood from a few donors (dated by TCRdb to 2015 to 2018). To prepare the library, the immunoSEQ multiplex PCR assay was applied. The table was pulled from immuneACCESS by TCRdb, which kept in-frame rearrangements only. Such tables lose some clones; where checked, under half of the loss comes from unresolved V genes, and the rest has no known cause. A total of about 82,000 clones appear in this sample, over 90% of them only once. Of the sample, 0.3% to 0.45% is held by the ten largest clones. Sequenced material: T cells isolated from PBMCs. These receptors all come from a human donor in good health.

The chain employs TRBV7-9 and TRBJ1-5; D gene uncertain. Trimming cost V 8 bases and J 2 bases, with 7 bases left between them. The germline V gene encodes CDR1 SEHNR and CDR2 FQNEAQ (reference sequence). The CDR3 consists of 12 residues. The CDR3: CASGEGNQPQHF. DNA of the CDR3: TGTGCCAGCGGGGAGGGCAATCAGCCCCAGCATTTT.

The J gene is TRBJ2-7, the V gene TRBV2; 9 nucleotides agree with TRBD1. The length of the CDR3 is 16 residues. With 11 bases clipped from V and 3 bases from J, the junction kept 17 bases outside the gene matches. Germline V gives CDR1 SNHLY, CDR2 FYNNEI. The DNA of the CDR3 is TGTGCCCGGTCCCGGGACAGGGTCAATATTCACTACGAGCAGTACTTC. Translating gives CARSRDRVNIHYEQYF.

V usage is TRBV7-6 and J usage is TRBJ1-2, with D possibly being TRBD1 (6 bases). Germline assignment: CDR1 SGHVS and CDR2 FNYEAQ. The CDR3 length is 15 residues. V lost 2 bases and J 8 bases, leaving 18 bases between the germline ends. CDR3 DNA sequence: TGTGCCAGCAGCTTAACGGGACACCCTCAGGGAGGCTACACCTTC. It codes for CASSLTGHPQGGYTF.

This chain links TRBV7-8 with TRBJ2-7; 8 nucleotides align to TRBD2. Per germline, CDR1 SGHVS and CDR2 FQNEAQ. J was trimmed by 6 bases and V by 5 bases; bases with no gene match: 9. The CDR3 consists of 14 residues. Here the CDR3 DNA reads TGTGCCAGCAGCCTACTAGCGGAAAAGGTCGAGCAGTACTTC. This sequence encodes CASSLLAEKVEQYF.

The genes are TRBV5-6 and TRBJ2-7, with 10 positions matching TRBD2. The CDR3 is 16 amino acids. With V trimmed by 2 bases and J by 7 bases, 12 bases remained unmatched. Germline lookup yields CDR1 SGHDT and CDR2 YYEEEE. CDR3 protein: CASSFLSGRSGGEQYF. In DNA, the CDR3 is TGTGCCAGCAGCTTTCTTAGCGGGAGGTCCGGAGGGGAGCAGTACTTC.

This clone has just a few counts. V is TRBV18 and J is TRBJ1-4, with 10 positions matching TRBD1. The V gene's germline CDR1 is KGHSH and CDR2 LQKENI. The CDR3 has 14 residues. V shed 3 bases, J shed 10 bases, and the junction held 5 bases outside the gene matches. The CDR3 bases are TGTGCCAGCTCACCCGGGACAGGGGAGTCAAAACTGTTTTTT. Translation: CASSPGTGESKLFF.

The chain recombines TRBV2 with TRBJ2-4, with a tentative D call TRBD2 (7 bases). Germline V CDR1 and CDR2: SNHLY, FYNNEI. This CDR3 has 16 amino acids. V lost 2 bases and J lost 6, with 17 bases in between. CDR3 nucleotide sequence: TGTGCCAGCAGTGAAATTTGGGGGGGCTTGTTAAACATTCAGTACTTC. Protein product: CASSEIWGGLLNIQYF.

The CDR3 protein is CASSAGQGLTEAFF. DNA of the CDR3: TGTGCCAGCAGCGCCGGACAGGGGTTAACTGAAGCTTTCTTT. The rearrangement links TRBV9 to TRBJ1-1; 9 nucleotides line up with TRBD1. V trimming: 3 bases; J trimming: 5 bases; junction bases outside the gene matches: 5. The germline CDR1 and CDR2 sequences are SGDLS and YYNGEE. The CDR3 loop spans 14 amino acids.

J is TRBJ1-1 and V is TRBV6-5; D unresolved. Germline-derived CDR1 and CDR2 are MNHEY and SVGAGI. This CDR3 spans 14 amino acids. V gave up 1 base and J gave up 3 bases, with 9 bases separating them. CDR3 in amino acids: CASSYYSADTEAFF. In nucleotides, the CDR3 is TGTGCCAGCAGTTACTACTCCGCGGACACTGAAGCTTTCTTT.

CDR3 DNA sequence: TGTGCCAGCAGTGAGACTGAATTTAACACTGAAGCTTTCTTT. The encoded protein is CASSETEFNTEAFF. The J gene is TRBJ1-1, the V gene TRBV6-1; D call uncertain. Trimming removed 3 bases at V and 2 bases at J, with 10 bases between. CDR3 length: 14 amino acids. Looked up from germline, CDR1 is MNHNS and CDR2 is SASEGT.

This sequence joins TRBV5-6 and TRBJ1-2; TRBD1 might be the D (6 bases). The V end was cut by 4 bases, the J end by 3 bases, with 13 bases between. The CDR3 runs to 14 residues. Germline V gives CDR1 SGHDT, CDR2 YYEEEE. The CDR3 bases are TGTGCCAGCAGCCCGAAACAGGGTTACTATGGCTACACCTTC. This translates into CASSPKQGYYGYTF. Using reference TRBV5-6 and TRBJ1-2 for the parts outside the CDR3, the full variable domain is DAGVTQSPTHLIKTRGQQVTLRCSPKSGHDTVSWYQQALGQGPQFIFQYYEEEERQRGNFPDRFSGHQFPNYSSELNVNALLLGDSALYLCASSPKQGYYGYTFGSGTRLTVV.

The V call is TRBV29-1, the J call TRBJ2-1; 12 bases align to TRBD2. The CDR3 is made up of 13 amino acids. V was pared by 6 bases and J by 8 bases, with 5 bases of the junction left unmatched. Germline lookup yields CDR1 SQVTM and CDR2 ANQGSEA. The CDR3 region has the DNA TGCAGCGTCCTGACTAGCGGGAGCCATGAGCAGTTCTTC. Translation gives CSVLTSGSHEQFF.

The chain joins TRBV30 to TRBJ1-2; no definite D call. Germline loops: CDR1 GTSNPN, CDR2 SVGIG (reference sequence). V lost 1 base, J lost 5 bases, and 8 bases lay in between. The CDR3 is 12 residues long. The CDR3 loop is CAWSDGRYGYTF. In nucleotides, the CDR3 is TGTGCCTGGAGTGACGGGAGGTATGGCTACACCTTC.

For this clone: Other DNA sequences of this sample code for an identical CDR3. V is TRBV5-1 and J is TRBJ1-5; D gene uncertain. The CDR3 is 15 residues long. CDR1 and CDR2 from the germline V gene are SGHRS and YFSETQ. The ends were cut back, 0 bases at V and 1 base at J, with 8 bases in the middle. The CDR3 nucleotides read TGCGCCAGCAGCTTGGAGGGAGGAAGCAATCAGCCCCAGCATTTT. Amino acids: CASSLEGGSNQPQHF.

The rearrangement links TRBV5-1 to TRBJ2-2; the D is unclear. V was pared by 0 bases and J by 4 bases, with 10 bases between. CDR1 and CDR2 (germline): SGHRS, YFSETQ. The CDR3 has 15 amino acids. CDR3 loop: CASSLATPFTGELFF. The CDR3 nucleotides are TGCGCCAGCAGCTTGGCCACTCCTTTCACCGGGGAGCTGTTTTTT.

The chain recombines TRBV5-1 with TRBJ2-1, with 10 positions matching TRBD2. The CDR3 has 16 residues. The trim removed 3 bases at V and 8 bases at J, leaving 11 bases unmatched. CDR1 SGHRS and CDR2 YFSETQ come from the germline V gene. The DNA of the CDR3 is TGCGCCAGCAGCTCACTCCCTAGCGGGAGTGCCGATGAGCAGTTCTTC. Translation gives CASSSLPSGSADEQFF.

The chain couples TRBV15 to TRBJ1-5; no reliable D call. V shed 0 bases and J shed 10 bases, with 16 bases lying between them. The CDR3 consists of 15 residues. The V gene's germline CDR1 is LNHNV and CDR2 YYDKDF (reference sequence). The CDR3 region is CATSREGSRLLPQHF. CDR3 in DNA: TGTGCCACCAGCAGAGAAGGAAGCAGACTTTTACCCCAGCATTTT.

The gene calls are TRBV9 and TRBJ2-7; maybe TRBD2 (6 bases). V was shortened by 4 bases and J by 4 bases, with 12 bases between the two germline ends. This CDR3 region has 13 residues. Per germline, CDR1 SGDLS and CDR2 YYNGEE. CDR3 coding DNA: TGTGCCAGCAGCACGGGACTCCAATACGAGCAGTACTTC. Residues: CASSTGLQYEQYF.

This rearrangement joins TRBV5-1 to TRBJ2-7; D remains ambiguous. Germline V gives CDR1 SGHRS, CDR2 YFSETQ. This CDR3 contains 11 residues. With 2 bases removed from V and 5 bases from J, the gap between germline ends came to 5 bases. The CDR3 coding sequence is TGCGCCAGCAGCTTAGCCCACGAGCAGTACTTC. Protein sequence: CASSLAHEQYF.

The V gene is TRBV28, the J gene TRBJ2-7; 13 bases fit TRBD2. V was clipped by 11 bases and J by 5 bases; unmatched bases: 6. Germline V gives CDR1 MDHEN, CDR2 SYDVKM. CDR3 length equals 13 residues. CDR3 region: CACGLAGEHEQYF. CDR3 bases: TGTGCCTGTGGACTAGCGGGAGAGCACGAGCAGTACTTC.

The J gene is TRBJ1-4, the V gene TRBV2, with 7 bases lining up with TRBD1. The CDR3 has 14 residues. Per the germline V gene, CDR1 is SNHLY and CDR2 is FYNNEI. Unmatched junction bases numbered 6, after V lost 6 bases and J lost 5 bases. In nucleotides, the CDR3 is TGTGCCAGCAGGCCGGCAGGGGGGAATGAAAAACTGTTTTTT. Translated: CASRPAGGNEKLFF.

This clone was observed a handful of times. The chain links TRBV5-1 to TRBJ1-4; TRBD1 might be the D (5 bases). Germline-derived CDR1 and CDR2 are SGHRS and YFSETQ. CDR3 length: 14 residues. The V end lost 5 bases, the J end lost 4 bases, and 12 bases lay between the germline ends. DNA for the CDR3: TGCGCCAGCAGGGAAGACAGCCTTAATGAAAAACTGTTTTTT. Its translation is CASREDSLNEKLFF.